These 12 T cell receptor delta chains share one sample of origin, sequenced in a study of γδ T cells in repeated Plasmodium falciparum infection. Gammadelta T cells were flow-sorted from PBMC into Vgamma9/Vdelta2+ and Vdelta2-negative populations for bulk analysis. TCRdb reapplied CATT to the multiplex PCR reads. In the table there are 70,000 to 95,000 delta-chain clones, almost 1.5% of which are singletons. Sequencing was performed on gamma-delta T cells from blood. The source is a pool of human donors (malaria-infected and uninfected, not separated).

This clone was detected a few times. The protein recorded in TCRdb matches a much larger clone and deviates from this DNA's translation at residue 10, suggesting a read error; the protein here is obtained by translating the DNA. The V and J genes are TRDV1 and TRDJ2; 7 nucleotides agree with TRDD3. Germline matching of the DNA provided the J gene here, since TCRdb leaves it blank. The CDR3 is made up of 21 amino acids. With V trimmed by 0 bases and J by 0 bases, 16 bases remained unmatched. Germline-derived CDR1 and CDR2 are TSWWSYY and QGS. CDR3 amino acids: CALGELSLRRWGSALTAQLFF. The CDR3 DNA sequence: TGTGCTCTTGGGGAACTGTCCCTACGGAGGTGGGGGAGTGCTTTGACAGCACAACTCTTCTTT.

This clone was found a few times. One base separates it from a far larger clone, so it is likely a read error. Other nucleotide sequences from this sample produce the same CDR3. The rearrangement links TRDV3 to TRDJ1; a weak D match, TRDD2 (5 bases). V dropped 4 bases and J dropped 7 bases, with 19 bases sitting between them. The CDR3 is 13 amino acids. The V gene's germline CDR1 is TVYSNPD and CDR2 GDNSRS (reference sequence). Written as DNA, the CDR3 is TGTGCCTCAACCCTACGTGGTGGAGTTAAACTCATCTTT. This encodes CASTLRGGVKLIF.

As for this clone: One base separates it from a far larger clone, so it is likely a read error. The same CDR3 is also encoded by other DNA sequences in this sample. V and J are TRDV3 and TRDJ1; D is unresolved. TCRdb lists no J gene, so it was determined here by aligning the DNA to germline. Germline assignment: CDR1 TVYSNPD and CDR2 GDNSRS (reference sequence). The CDR3 contains 19 residues. Trimming took off 1 base at V and 0 bases at J, with 27 bases between the two ends. The CDR3 spells CAFTARSNGGLDYTDKLIF. In DNA, the CDR3 is TGTGCCTTTACCGCTCGGTCCAACGGAGGGTTGGACTACACCGATAAACTCATCTTT.

Concerning this clone itself: The protein TCRdb lists belongs to a much larger clone and differs from this DNA's translation at residue 18, which points to a read error; the protein shown is made from the DNA. The chain employs TRDV1 and TRDJ1; 12 nucleotides match TRDD3. In the absence of a J gene in TCRdb, the DNA was matched to germline to assign it here. The CDR3 has 22 residues. Germline V CDR1 and CDR2: TSWWSYY, QGS. This CDR3 is CALGGRAPPNWGILFNTGKLIF. The CDR3 nucleotides are TGTGCTCTTGGGGGAAGAGCACCCCCTAACTGGGGGATACTCTTCAACACCGGTAAACTCATCTTT.

There are a few counts of this clone. TCRdb pairs this DNA with a much larger clone's protein that differs at residue 3, likely a read error; the protein shown was translated from the DNA. The genes are TRDV2 and TRDJ1; TRDD3 is a possible D gene (5 bases). TCRdb carries no J gene annotation; the J gene was assigned here by matching the DNA with germline. The CDR3 has 16 amino acids. V dropped 9 bases and J dropped 1 base, with 23 bases sitting between them. The germline CDR1 and CDR2 sequences are GEAIGNYY and EKD. The chain's CDR3 is CARHTVTISGTDKLIF. CDR3 bases: TGTGCCCGTCATACGGTTACCATCTCTGGCACCGATAAACTCATCTTT.

Details on this clone: The TCRdb protein comes from a much larger clone and disagrees with this DNA's translation at residue 13, likely due to a read error; the protein given here is derived from the DNA. The chain is built from TRDV1 and TRDJ1, with D hard to call. Germline V gives CDR1 TSWWSYY, CDR2 QGS. The CDR3 contains 21 residues. V was shortened by 0 bases and J by 0 bases, with 26 bases between the two germline ends. The CDR3 nucleotides are TGTGCTCTTGGGGAACTAGAGGAAGTGCCCATGCCCTGCTGGTACACCGATAAACTCATCTTT. Translation: CALGELEEVPMPCWYTDKLIF.

In the case of this clone: The protein held in TCRdb is that of a much larger clone and does not match this DNA's translation at residue 17, likely because of a read error; the protein shown is translated from the DNA. The V call is TRDV1, the J call TRDJ1, with TRDD3 matching over 8 bases. The CDR3 runs 22 residues. Germline V CDR1 and CDR2: TSWWSYY, QGS. V shed 1 base, J shed 3 bases, and the junction held 25 bases outside the gene matches. CDR3 in amino acids: CALGEPPINWGSTQTYADKLIF. CDR3 bases: TGTGCTCTTGGGGAACCCCCCATCAACTGGGGGTCTACCCAAACGTACGCCGATAAACTCATCTTT.

This clone was observed at least ten times. A much larger clonotype is one base distant, so this may be a read error. The sample contains more than one DNA sequence encoding this CDR3. The chain employs TRDV2 and TRDJ1; no reliable D call. This CDR3 is built from 17 residues. CDR1 is GEAIGNYY, CDR2 EKD, per germline. CDR3 residues: CACDTVDKGTHTDKLIF. The CDR3 DNA sequence: TGTGCCTGCGACACCGTCGATAAAGGTACACACACCGATAAACTCATCTTT.

This clone was detected many times. This sequence is one base from a far larger clone and is likely a read error. This CDR3 is also generated by other DNA sequences in the sample. The rearrangement links TRDV1 to TRDJ1; D gene unclear. Germline values: CDR1 TSWWSYY, CDR2 QGS. The CDR3 length is 12 residues. DNA of the CDR3: TGTGCTCTTGGGGAATACACCGATAAGCTCATCTTT. Its protein is CALGEYTDKLIF.

This clone was counted between two and nine times. A far larger clone is off by one base, so a read error is likely. Other DNA sequences in this sample translate to the same CDR3. The chain joins TRDV2 to TRDJ1, with D uncertain. The CDR3 length is 17 residues. In germline, CDR1 is GEAIGNYY, CDR2 EKD. V was clipped by 3 bases and J by 0 bases, with 19 bases between them. The DNA for the CDR3 is TGTGCCTGTGACCCGCACCGAGCACAAAAATACACCGATAAACTCATCTTT. It encodes CACDPHRAQKYTDKLIF.

This clone came up many times. V gene TRDV2 combines with J gene TRDJ1; D remains unclear. Germline-derived CDR1 and CDR2 are GEAIGNYY and EKD. The V end lost 3 bases, the J end lost 4 bases, and 17 bases lay between the germline ends. The CDR3 consists of 15 residues. The CDR3 DNA is TGTGCCTGTGACTCACTCAGTACTAAGGGCGATAAACTCATCTTT. It encodes CACDSLSTKGDKLIF.

This clone was detected ten times or more. V and J are TRDV1 and TRDJ4, with 10 bases aligning to TRDD3. TCRdb does not report a J gene; here it was assigned by matching the DNA to germline references. Germline values: CDR1 TSWWSYY, CDR2 QGS. Germline trimming cut 2 bases from V and 3 bases from J; bases unmatched to any gene: 18. The CDR3 extends over 19 amino acids. The CDR3 here is CALGEDARLGDYNARPLIF. The CDR3 DNA sequence: TGTGCTCTTGGGGAAGATGCCAGACTGGGGGATTATAATGCTCGACCCCTGATCTTT.